These T cell receptor beta chains were read from a single sample in a study of PD-L1 blockade in urothelial cancer. Sequencing was performed with immunoSEQ multiplex PCR; in TCRdb, only in-frame clones are kept and a portion is missing. The sample lists more than 35,000 clones; almost 85% were seen once. This specimen consisted of PBMCs, obtained around atezolizumab (anti-PD-L1) treatment. The source of these receptors is a man between 70 and 80 years old with urothelial cancer. The CDR3 runs from the conserved cysteine through the conserved F or W. A D gene is named only where the DNA matches it firmly. Clone size is stated in some rows and not others, as once, few, many or a class when expanded.

d_gene: TRBD2; v_gene: TRBV9; j_gene: TRBJ2-1; abundance: -; CDR3aa: CASSVGSGGKTYNEQFF; CDR3nt: TGTGCCAGCAGCGTGGGTAGCGGGGGGAAGACCTACAATGAGCAGTTCTTC
d_gene: -; v_gene: TRBV28; j_gene: TRBJ1-1; abundance: -; CDR3aa: CASSPPQSEAFF; CDR3nt: TGTGCCAGCAGTCCACCTCAGTCCGAAGCTTTCTTT
d_gene: TRBD1; v_gene: TRBV6-5; j_gene: TRBJ1-6; abundance: few; CDR3aa: CASSLVQGEGSPLHF; CDR3nt: TGTGCCAGCAGTCTCGTACAGGGGGAAGGGTCACCCCTCCACTTT
d_gene: TRBD1; v_gene: TRBV4-3; j_gene: TRBJ1-2; abundance: -; CDR3aa: CASSPRTGGKPNYGYTF; CDR3nt: TGCGCCAGCAGCCCACGGACAGGGGGGAAACCTAACTATGGCTACACCTTC
d_gene: -; v_gene: TRBV9; j_gene: TRBJ1-2; abundance: -; CDR3aa: CASSKPHSYGYTF; CDR3nt: TGTGCCAGCAGCAAACCTCACAGCTATGGCTACACCTTC
d_gene: -; v_gene: TRBV27; j_gene: TRBJ1-6; abundance: few; CDR3aa: CASTGYNSPLHF; CDR3nt: TGTGCCAGCACCGGTTATAATTCACCCCTCCACTTT
d_gene: TRBD1; v_gene: TRBV5-1; j_gene: TRBJ1-2; abundance: once; CDR3aa: CASRTAGTARGDGYTF; CDR3nt: TGCGCCAGCAGAACCGCCGGGACAGCAAGAGGGGATGGCTACACCTTC
d_gene: TRBD2; v_gene: TRBV11-2; j_gene: TRBJ2-7; abundance: once; CDR3aa: CASSSGLAGGLQYF; CDR3nt: TGTGCCAGCAGCTCGGGGCTAGCGGGGGGGCTGCAGTACTTC
d_gene: -; v_gene: TRBV7-2; j_gene: TRBJ1-6; abundance: -; CDR3aa: CASSHPGGGSPLHF; CDR3nt: TGTGCCAGCAGCCATCCGGGGGGTGGGTCACCCCTCCACTTT
d_gene: -; v_gene: TRBV13; j_gene: TRBJ1-4; abundance: -; CDR3aa: CASSQTGASNEKLFF; CDR3nt: TGTGCCAGCAGTCAGACTGGGGCGAGTAATGAAAAACTGTTTTTT
d_gene: TRBD2; v_gene: TRBV5-4; j_gene: TRBJ2-7; abundance: -; CDR3aa: CASSLGTGTRVNEQYF; CDR3nt: TGTGCCAGCAGCTTGGGAACCGGGACTAGGGTGAACGAGCAGTACTTC
d_gene: TRBD1; v_gene: TRBV5-1; j_gene: TRBJ1-1; abundance: many; CDR3aa: CASSLGTGGLGTEAFF; CDR3nt: TGCGCCAGCAGCCTTGGGACAGGGGGGCTAGGTACTGAAGCTTTCTTT
d_gene: -; v_gene: TRBV30; j_gene: TRBJ2-7; abundance: -; CDR3aa: CAWSVPGSSYEQYF; CDR3nt: TGTGCCTGGAGTGTACCGGGGTCTTCGTACGAGCAGTACTTC
d_gene: TRBD1; v_gene: TRBV18; j_gene: TRBJ2-4; abundance: once; CDR3aa: CASSNRGNIQYF; CDR3nt: TGTGCCAGCTCTAACAGGGGAAACATTCAGTACTTC
d_gene: -; v_gene: TRBV5-1; j_gene: TRBJ2-2; abundance: -; CDR3aa: CASSPTGGTDGELFF; CDR3nt: TGCGCCAGCAGCCCGACCGGCGGGACGGACGGGGAGCTGTTTTTT
d_gene: TRBD2; v_gene: TRBV6-6; j_gene: TRBJ2-1; abundance: few; CDR3aa: CASSKPTSGLTLEQFF; CDR3nt: TGTGCCAGCAGTAAGCCCACTAGCGGGTTAACTCTTGAGCAGTTCTTC
d_gene: -; v_gene: TRBV10-3; j_gene: TRBJ2-2; abundance: -; CDR3aa: CAISESNGIGTGELFF; CDR3nt: TGTGCCATCAGTGAGTCGAACGGGATAGGGACCGGGGAGCTGTTTTTT
d_gene: -; v_gene: TRBV5-1; j_gene: TRBJ2-1; abundance: -; CDR3aa: CASSFWSRADNEQFF; CDR3nt: TGCGCCAGCAGCTTTTGGAGTAGAGCCGACAATGAGCAGTTCTTC
d_gene: TRBD2; v_gene: TRBV10-3; j_gene: TRBJ2-1; abundance: -; CDR3aa: CAISETSGGDNEQFF; CDR3nt: TGTGCCATCAGTGAAACTAGCGGGGGGGATAATGAGCAGTTCTTC
d_gene: TRBD1; v_gene: TRBV5-4; j_gene: TRBJ2-1; abundance: -; CDR3aa: CASSPRTGGYNEQFF; CDR3nt: TGTGCCAGCAGCCCCCGGACAGGGGGCTACAATGAGCAGTTCTTC
d_gene: TRBD1; v_gene: TRBV16; j_gene: TRBJ2-1; abundance: -; CDR3aa: CASSPRDSLYNEQFF; CDR3nt: TGTGCCAGCAGCCCTCGGGACAGCCTCTACAATGAGCAGTTCTTC
d_gene: -; v_gene: TRBV25-1; j_gene: TRBJ1-2; abundance: -; CDR3aa: CASSDALLDGYTF; CDR3nt: TGTGCCAGCAGTGACGCTCTTTTAGATGGCTACACCTTC
d_gene: TRBD2; v_gene: TRBV4-3; j_gene: TRBJ2-1; abundance: once; CDR3aa: CASSQDSLAGLDNEQFF; CDR3nt: TGCGCCAGCAGCCAAGATAGTCTAGCGGGGCTAGACAATGAGCAGTTCTTC
d_gene: -; v_gene: TRBV30; j_gene: TRBJ1-5; abundance: -; CDR3aa: CAWSPPTGGRGRVDQPQHF; CDR3nt: TGTGCCTGGAGTCCCCCCACCGGAGGCAGGGGAAGAGTGGATCAGCCCCAGCATTTT
d_gene: -; v_gene: TRBV19; j_gene: TRBJ2-1; abundance: -; CDR3aa: CASNGAYNEQFF; CDR3nt: TGTGCCAGTAATGGAGCATACAATGAGCAGTTCTTC
d_gene: -; v_gene: TRBV28; j_gene: TRBJ1-4; abundance: -; CDR3aa: CASTSGGTYEKLFF; CDR3nt: TGTGCCAGCACCTCGGGGGGGACGTATGAAAAACTGTTTTTT
d_gene: TRBD2; v_gene: TRBV5-1; j_gene: TRBJ2-1; abundance: -; CDR3aa: CASIPQVGDSGDHEQFF; CDR3nt: TGCGCCAGCATACCCCAAGTAGGGGATAGCGGGGATCATGAGCAGTTCTTC
d_gene: TRBD1; v_gene: TRBV6-1; j_gene: TRBJ2-7; abundance: -; CDR3aa: CASTLGGTGAEQYF; CDR3nt: TGTGCCAGCACCCTGGGGGGGACAGGGGCCGAGCAGTACTTC
d_gene: TRBD1; v_gene: TRBV5-1; j_gene: TRBJ1-1; abundance: -; CDR3aa: CASSPRGQGLNTEAFF; CDR3nt: TGCGCCAGCAGTCCGAGGGGACAGGGACTAAACACTGAAGCTTTCTTT
d_gene: TRBD1; v_gene: TRBV25-1; j_gene: TRBJ1-2; abundance: -; CDR3aa: CASSENLGGLDGYTF; CDR3nt: TGTGCCAGCAGTGAAAACTTAGGGGGCTTGGATGGCTACACCTTC
d_gene: TRBD2; v_gene: TRBV6-1; j_gene: TRBJ2-5; abundance: -; CDR3aa: CASSEEGLAVPGETQYF; CDR3nt: TGTGCCAGCAGTGAGGAGGGACTAGCGGTCCCGGGGGAGACCCAGTACTTC
d_gene: -; v_gene: TRBV5-1; j_gene: TRBJ1-3; abundance: -; CDR3aa: CASSLDGSSGNTIYF; CDR3nt: TGCGCCAGCAGCTTGGATGGGAGCTCTGGAAACACCATATATTTT
d_gene: TRBD1; v_gene: TRBV5-4; j_gene: TRBJ2-7; abundance: -; CDR3aa: CASSYLGQGAYEQYF; CDR3nt: TGTGCCAGCAGCTACCTAGGACAGGGGGCCTACGAGCAGTACTTC
d_gene: -; v_gene: TRBV4-3; j_gene: TRBJ1-2; abundance: -; CDR3aa: CASSRGWDYGYTF; CDR3nt: TGCGCCAGCTCCCGGGGTTGGGACTATGGCTACACCTTC
d_gene: -; v_gene: TRBV6-5; j_gene: TRBJ1-6; abundance: once; CDR3aa: CASKGGAGSPLHF; CDR3nt: TGTGCCAGCAAAGGGGGTGCAGGCTCACCCCTCCACTTT
d_gene: -; v_gene: TRBV18; j_gene: TRBJ1-1; abundance: -; CDR3aa: CASSPLRGTEAFF; CDR3nt: TGTGCCAGCTCACCACTTAGAGGGACTGAAGCTTTCTTT
d_gene: TRBD1; v_gene: TRBV19; j_gene: TRBJ2-5; abundance: -; CDR3aa: CASSRQGEETQYF; CDR3nt: TGTGCCAGTAGTCGACAGGGGGAGGAGACCCAGTACTTC
d_gene: -; v_gene: TRBV4-2; j_gene: TRBJ2-7; abundance: few; CDR3aa: CASSQDPGRIYEQYF; CDR3nt: TGTGCCAGCAGCCAAGATCCAGGCAGGATCTACGAGCAGTACTTC
d_gene: TRBD2; v_gene: TRBV4-3; j_gene: TRBJ2-1; abundance: -; CDR3aa: CASSQRLAGVPEQFF; CDR3nt: TGCGCCAGCAGCCAGCGACTAGCGGGAGTTCCTGAGCAGTTCTTC
d_gene: TRBD2; v_gene: TRBV28; j_gene: TRBJ2-1; abundance: once; CDR3aa: CASSPLAGYNEQFF; CDR3nt: TGTGCCAGCAGTCCACTAGCGGGTTACAATGAGCAGTTCTTC
d_gene: TRBD1; v_gene: TRBV7-9; j_gene: TRBJ1-3; abundance: -; CDR3aa: CASSPTGSGNTIYF; CDR3nt: TGTGCCAGCAGTCCGACAGGGTCTGGAAACACCATATATTTT
d_gene: -; v_gene: TRBV28; j_gene: TRBJ1-1; abundance: -; CDR3aa: CATLNPDRNTEAFF; CDR3nt: TGTGCCACCCTTAATCCGGACAGAAACACTGAAGCTTTCTTT
d_gene: -; v_gene: TRBV4-1; j_gene: TRBJ2-1; abundance: -; CDR3aa: CASSRLTGYNEQFF; CDR3nt: TGCGCCAGCAGCCGACTCACAGGCTACAATGAGCAGTTCTTC
d_gene: -; v_gene: TRBV6-5; j_gene: TRBJ1-5; abundance: -; CDR3aa: CASSYGSSNQPQHF; CDR3nt: TGTGCCAGCAGTTACGGCTCCAGCAATCAGCCCCAGCATTTT
d_gene: -; v_gene: TRBV10-3; j_gene: TRBJ1-5; abundance: few; CDR3aa: CAISESPGGQPQHF; CDR3nt: TGTGCCATCAGTGAGTCTCCCGGGGGTCAGCCCCAGCATTTT
d_gene: -; v_gene: TRBV28; j_gene: TRBJ2-2; abundance: once; CDR3aa: CASFGGNTGELFF; CDR3nt: TGTGCCAGTTTCGGGGGGAACACCGGGGAGCTGTTTTTT
d_gene: TRBD2; v_gene: TRBV10-3; j_gene: TRBJ2-2; abundance: -; CDR3aa: CAISAGRDTGELFF; CDR3nt: TGTGCCATCAGTGCAGGGAGGGACACCGGGGAGCTGTTTTTT
d_gene: -; v_gene: TRBV7-2; j_gene: TRBJ2-7; abundance: -; CDR3aa: CASSLSGAMRRTTEQYF; CDR3nt: TGTGCCAGCAGCTTATCAGGGGCCATGCGAAGAACTACAGAGCAGTACTTC
d_gene: -; v_gene: TRBV11-2; j_gene: TRBJ1-2; abundance: -; CDR3aa: CASSRATNYGYTF; CDR3nt: TGTGCCAGCAGCCGAGCAACTAACTATGGCTACACCTTC
d_gene: -; v_gene: TRBV19; j_gene: TRBJ1-5; abundance: once; CDR3aa: CASSTRGRDSNQPQHF; CDR3nt: TGTGCCAGTAGCACCCGGGGGAGGGATAGCAATCAGCCCCAGCATTTT
d_gene: TRBD1; v_gene: TRBV10-3; j_gene: TRBJ2-1; abundance: -; CDR3aa: CAISVRTGSSYNEQFF; CDR3nt: TGTGCCATCAGTGTTCGGACAGGGAGCTCCTACAATGAGCAGTTCTTC
d_gene: TRBD2; v_gene: TRBV6-4; j_gene: TRBJ2-5; abundance: -; CDR3aa: CASEILAAYQETQYF; CDR3nt: TGTGCCAGCGAGATACTAGCGGCGTACCAAGAGACCCAGTACTTC
d_gene: -; v_gene: TRBV2; j_gene: TRBJ2-1; abundance: -; CDR3aa: CASRRGGDEQFF; CDR3nt: TGTGCCAGCCGGAGGGGGGGTGATGAGCAGTTCTTC
d_gene: TRBD1; v_gene: TRBV28; j_gene: TRBJ2-7; abundance: -; CDR3aa: CASGGGGQGLYEQYF; CDR3nt: TGTGCCAGCGGTGGGGGGGGACAGGGGCTCTACGAGCAGTACTTC
d_gene: TRBD2; v_gene: TRBV9; j_gene: TRBJ2-5; abundance: -; CDR3aa: CASSRGLAGGWETQYF; CDR3nt: TGTGCCAGCAGTCGAGGACTAGCGGGAGGGTGGGAGACCCAGTACTTC
d_gene: -; v_gene: TRBV19; j_gene: TRBJ1-5; abundance: -; CDR3aa: CASTQGGWNQPQHF; CDR3nt: TGTGCCAGCACCCAAGGAGGGTGGAATCAGCCCCAGCATTTT
d_gene: -; v_gene: TRBV5-4; j_gene: TRBJ2-2; abundance: -; CDR3aa: CASTEQNGAGELFF; CDR3nt: TGTGCCAGCACCGAACAAAACGGGGCGGGAGAGCTGTTTTTT